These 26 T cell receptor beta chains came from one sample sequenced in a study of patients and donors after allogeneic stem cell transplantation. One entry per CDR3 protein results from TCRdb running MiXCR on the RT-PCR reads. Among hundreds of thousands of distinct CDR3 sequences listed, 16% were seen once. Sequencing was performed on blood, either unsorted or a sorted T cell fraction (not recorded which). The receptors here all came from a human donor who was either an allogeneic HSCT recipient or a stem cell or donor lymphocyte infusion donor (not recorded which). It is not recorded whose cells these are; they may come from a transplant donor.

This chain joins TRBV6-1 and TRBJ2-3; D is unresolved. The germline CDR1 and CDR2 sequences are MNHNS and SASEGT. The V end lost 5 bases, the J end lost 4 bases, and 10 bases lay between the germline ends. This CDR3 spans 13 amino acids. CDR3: CASSRGRADTQYF. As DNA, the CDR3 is TGTGCCAGCAGTCGCGGACGCGCAGATACGCAGTATTTT.

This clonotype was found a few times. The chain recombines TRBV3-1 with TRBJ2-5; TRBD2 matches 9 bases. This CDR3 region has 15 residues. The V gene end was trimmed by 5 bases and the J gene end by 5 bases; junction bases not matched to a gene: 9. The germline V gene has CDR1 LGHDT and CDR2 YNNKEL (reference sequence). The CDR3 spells CASSDTLRGGETQYF. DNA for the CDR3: TGTGCCAGCAGCGACACTCTGCGGGGGGGGGAGACCCAGTACTTC.

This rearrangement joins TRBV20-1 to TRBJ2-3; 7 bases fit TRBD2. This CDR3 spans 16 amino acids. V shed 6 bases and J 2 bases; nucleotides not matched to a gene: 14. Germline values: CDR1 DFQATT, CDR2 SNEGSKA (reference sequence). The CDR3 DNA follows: TGCAGTGCAAGGGAGGGGACGCGGAGATCCACAGATACGCAGTATTTT. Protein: CSAREGTRRSTDTQYF.

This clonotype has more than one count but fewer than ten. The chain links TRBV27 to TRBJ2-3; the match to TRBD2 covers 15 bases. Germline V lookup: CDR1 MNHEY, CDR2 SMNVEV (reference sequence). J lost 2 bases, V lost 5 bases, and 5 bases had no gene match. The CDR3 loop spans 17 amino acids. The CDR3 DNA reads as TGTGCCAGCAGTGGACTAGCGGGAGGGGAGTACACAGATACGCAGTATTTT. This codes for CASSGLAGGEYTDTQYF.

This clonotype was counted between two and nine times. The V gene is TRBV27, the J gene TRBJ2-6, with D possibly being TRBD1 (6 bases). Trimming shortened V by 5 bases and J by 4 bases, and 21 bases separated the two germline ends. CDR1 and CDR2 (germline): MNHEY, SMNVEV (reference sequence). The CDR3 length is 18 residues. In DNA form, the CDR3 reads TGTGCCAGCAGTAGGGCCGGGACAACCTTGGGAGGGGCCAACGTCCTGACTTTC. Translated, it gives CASSRAGTTLGGANVLTF.

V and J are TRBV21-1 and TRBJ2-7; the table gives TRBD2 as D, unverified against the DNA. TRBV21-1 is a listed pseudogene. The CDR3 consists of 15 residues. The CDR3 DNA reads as TGTGCCAGCAGCCGTACTCCACCTCCATCCTACGAGCAGTACTTC. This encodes CASSRTPPPSYEQYF.

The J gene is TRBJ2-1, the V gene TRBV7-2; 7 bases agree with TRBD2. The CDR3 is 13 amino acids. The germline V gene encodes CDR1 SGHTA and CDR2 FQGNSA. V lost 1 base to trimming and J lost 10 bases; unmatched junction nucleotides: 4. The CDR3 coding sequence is TGTGCCAGCAGCTTAGAGCCGGGACTAGAGCAGTTCTTC. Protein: CASSLEPGLEQFF.

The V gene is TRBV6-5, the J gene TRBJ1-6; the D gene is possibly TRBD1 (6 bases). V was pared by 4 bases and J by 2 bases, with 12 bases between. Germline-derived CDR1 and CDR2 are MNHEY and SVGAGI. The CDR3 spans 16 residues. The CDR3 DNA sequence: TGTGCCAGCAGTTCCACAGGGTCCACCTATAATTCACCCCTCCACTTT. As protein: CASSSTGSTYNSPLHF.

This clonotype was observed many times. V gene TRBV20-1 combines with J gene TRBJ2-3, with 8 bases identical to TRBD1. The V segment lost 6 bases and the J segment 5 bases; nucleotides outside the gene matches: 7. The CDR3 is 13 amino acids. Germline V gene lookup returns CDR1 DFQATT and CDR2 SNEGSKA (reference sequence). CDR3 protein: CSARRQGKDTQYF. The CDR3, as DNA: TGCAGTGCCCGCAGACAGGGGAAAGATACGCAGTATTTT.

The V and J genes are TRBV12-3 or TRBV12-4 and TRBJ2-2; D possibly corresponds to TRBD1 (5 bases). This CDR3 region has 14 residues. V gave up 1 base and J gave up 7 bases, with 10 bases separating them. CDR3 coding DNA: TGTGCCAGCAGTTTAGTAGGGGCCGACGGGGAGCTGTTTTTT. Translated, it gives CASSLVGADGELFF.

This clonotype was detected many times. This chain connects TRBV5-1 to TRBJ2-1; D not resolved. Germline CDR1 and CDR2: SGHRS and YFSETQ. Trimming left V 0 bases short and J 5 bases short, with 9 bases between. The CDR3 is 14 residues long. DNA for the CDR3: TGCGCCAGCAGCTTGGGTCGGCCGAACAATGAGCAGTTCTTC. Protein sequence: CASSLGRPNNEQFF.

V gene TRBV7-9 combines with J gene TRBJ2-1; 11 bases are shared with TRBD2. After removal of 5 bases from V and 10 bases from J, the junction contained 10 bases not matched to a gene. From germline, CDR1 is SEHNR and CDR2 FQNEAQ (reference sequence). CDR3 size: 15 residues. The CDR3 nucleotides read TGTGCCAGCAGCCTGGGGGTAGCGGGAGGGTGCGAGCAGTTCTTC. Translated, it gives CASSLGVAGGCEQFF.

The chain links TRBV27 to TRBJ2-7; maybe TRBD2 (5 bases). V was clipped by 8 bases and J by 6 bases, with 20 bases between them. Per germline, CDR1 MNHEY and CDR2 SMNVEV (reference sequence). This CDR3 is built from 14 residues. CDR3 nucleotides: TGTGCCAGCTCTACGGCGAGAGGGCTCGGCGAGCAGTACTTC. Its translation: CASSTARGLGEQYF.

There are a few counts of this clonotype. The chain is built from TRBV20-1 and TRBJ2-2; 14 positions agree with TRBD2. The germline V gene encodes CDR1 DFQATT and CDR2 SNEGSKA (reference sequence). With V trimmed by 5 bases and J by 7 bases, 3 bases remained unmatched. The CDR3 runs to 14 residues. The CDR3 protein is CSAVTSGGGGELFF. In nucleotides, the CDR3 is TGCAGTGCTGTGACTAGCGGGGGGGGCGGGGAGCTGTTTTTT.

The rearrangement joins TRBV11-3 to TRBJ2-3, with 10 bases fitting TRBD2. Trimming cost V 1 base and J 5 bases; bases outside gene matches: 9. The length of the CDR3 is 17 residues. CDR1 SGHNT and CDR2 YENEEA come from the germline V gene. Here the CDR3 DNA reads TGTGCCAGCAGCTTAGGGTCTAGCGGGAGAGTAAGAGATACGCAGTATTTT. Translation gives CASSLGSSGRVRDTQYF. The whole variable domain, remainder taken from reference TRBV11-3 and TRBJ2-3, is EAGVVQSPRYKIIEKKQPVAFWCNPISGHNTLYWYLQNLGQGPELLIRYENEEAVDDSQLPKDRFSAERLKGVDSTLKIQPAELGDSAVYLCASSLGSSGRVRDTQYFGPGTRLTVL.

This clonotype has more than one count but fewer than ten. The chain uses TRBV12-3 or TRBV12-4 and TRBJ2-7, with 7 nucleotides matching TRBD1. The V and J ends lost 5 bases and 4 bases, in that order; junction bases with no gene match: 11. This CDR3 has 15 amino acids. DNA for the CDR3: TGTGCCAGCAGTCGGGCCGGGACAGCGAATTACGAGCAGTACTTC. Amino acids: CASSRAGTANYEQYF.

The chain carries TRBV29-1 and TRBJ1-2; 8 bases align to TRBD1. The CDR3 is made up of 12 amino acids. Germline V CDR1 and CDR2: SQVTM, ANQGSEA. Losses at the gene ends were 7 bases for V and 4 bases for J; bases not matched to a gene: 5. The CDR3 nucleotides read TGCAGCGGGACAGGGTCGGGCTATGGCTACACCTTC. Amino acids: CSGTGSGYGYTF.

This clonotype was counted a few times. The DNA for the CDR3 is TGTGCCAGCAGCTTAATGGCGGGGGTAATATACAATGAGCAGTTCTTC. This translates into CASSLMAGVIYNEQFF. V usage is TRBV7-3 and J usage is TRBJ2-1; 7 nucleotides agree with TRBD2. V lost 1 base, J lost 4 bases, and 7 bases stayed unmatched. The CDR3 is made up of 16 amino acids. In germline, CDR1 is SGHTA, CDR2 FQGTGA. The entire variable domain, with the rest obtained from reference TRBV7-3 and TRBJ2-1, is as follows: GAGVSQTPSNKVTEKGKYVELRCDPISGHTALYWYRQSLGQGPEFLIYFQGTGAADDSGLPNDRFFAVRPEGSVSTLKIQRTERGDSAVYLCASSLMAGVIYNEQFFGPGTRLTVL.

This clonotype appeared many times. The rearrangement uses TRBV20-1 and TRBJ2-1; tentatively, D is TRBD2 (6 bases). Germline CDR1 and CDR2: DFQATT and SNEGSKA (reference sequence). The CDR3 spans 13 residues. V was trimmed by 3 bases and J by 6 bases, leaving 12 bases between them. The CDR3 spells CSARLDYPNEQFF. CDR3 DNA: TGCAGTGCTAGGTTGGACTACCCCAATGAGCAGTTCTTC.

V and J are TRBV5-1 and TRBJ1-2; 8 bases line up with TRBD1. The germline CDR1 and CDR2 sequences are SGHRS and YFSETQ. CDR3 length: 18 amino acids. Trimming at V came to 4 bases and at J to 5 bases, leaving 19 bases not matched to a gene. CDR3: CASSIGQGQRMAIYGYTF. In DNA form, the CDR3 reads TGCGCCAGCAGCATAGGACAGGGCCAAAGGATGGCAATATATGGCTACACCTTC.

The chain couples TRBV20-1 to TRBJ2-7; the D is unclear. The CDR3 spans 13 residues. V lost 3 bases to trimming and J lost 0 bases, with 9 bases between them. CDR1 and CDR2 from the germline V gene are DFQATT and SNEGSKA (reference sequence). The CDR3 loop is CSASTRNSYEQYF. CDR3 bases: TGCAGTGCTAGTACCCGGAACTCCTACGAGCAGTACTTC.

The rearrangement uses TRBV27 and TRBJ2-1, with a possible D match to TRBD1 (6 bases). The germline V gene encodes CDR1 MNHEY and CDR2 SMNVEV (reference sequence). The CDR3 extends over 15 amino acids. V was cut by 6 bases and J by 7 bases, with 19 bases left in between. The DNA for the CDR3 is TGTGCCAGCAGCCCTTGGACAGATCCGCGGAATGAGCAGTTCTTC. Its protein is CASSPWTDPRNEQFF.

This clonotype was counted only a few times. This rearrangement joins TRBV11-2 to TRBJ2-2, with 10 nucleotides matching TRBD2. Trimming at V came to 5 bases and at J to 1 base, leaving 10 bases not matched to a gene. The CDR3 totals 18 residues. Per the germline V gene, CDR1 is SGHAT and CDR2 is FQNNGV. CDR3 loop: CASSPTRLAGLNTGELFF. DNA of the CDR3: TGTGCCAGCAGCCCCACCCGACTAGCGGGCCTGAACACCGGGGAGCTGTTTTTT.

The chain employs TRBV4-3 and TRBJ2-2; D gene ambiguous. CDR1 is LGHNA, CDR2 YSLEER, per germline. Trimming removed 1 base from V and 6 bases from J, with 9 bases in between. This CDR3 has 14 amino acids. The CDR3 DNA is TGCGCCAGCAGCCAAGCGATAAACGCCGGGGAGCTGTTTTTT. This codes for CASSQAINAGELFF.

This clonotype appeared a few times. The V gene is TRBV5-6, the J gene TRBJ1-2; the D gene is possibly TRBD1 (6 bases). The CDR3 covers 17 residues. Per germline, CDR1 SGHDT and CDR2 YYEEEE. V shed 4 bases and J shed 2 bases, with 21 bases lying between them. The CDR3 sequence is CASSTPGTQVQNYGYTF. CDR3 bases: TGTGCCAGCAGCACCCCCGGGACACAAGTCCAGAACTATGGCTACACCTTC.

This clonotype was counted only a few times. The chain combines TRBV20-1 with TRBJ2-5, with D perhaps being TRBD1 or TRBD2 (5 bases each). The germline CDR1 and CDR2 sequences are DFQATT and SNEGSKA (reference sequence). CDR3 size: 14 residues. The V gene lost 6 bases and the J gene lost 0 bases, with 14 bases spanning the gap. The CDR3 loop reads CSANRDANQETQYF. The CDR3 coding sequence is TGCAGTGCCAACCGGGACGCTAACCAAGAGACCCAGTACTTC.